This T cell receptor beta chain was obtained from a study of cytomegalovirus exposure and HLA in healthy donors. The donors formed part of the 120-subject validation cohort, distinct from the approximately 670-subject first cohort. This clone was detected only once. The antigen is not known. Measured with immunoSEQ multiplex PCR; TCRdb has only the in-frame clones, and not every one. This table holds about 330,000 clones, roughly 90% found once. The study, taken as a whole, reports: According to the study, around 150 TCR beta chains were cytomegalovirus-associated. Rarity characterized most TCR sequences, yet some public TCRs appeared in many donors. Specificity of three CMV-associated chains for CMV antigens was verified in vitro.

CDR3 length: 16 residues. Germline V lookup: CDR1 LNHDA, CDR2 SQIVND (reference sequence). Trimming cost V 7 bases and J 4 bases, with 19 bases left between them. This sequence joins TRBV19 and TRBJ2-2; D possibly corresponds to TRBD1 (6 bases). The sequencing input was PBMCs. The receptor comes from a woman in her thirties in good health and CMV-seropositive. The CDR3 here is CASTPGSRGITGELFF. The CDR3 DNA reads as TGTGCCAGTACCCCTGGTAGCAGGGGAATCACCGGGGAGCTGTTTTTT. Based on the CDR3 plus reference TRBV19 and TRBJ2-2, the full variable domain is DGGITQSPKYLFRKEGQNVTLSCEQNLNHDAMYWYRQDPGQGLRLIYYSQIVNDFQKGDIAEGYSVSREKKESFPLTVTSAQKNPTAFYLCASTPGSRGITGELFFGEGSRLTVL.